The clone carrying this TCR beta chain has more than one count but fewer than ten. Its target is unknown. The sample originates from a study of T cells after yellow fever vaccination. Study outcomes and limitations: Only a small proportion of the clonotypes turned up in both the CD4 and the CD8 compartments, likely arising from convergent recombination. After the booster, 96% of CD4 and 88% of CD8 primary-response clones were re-detected. Although the secondary response was weaker, it peaked faster, at day 5 versus 15.

In making TCR cDNA, 5'RACE template switching added a universal primer site and UMIs to it. MiXCR, applied by TCRdb to the 5' RACE reads, yields one record per CDR3 protein. The sample lists some 670,000 distinct CDR3 sequences; approximately 13% were seen once. Per the germline V gene, CDR1 is SEHNR and CDR2 is FQNEAQ (reference sequence). CDR3 size: 13 residues. Trimming stripped 8 bases from V and 1 base from J, with 9 bases between. Sequencing was performed on PBMCs, taken on the day of the yellow fever booster vaccination. This sequence joins TRBV7-9 and TRBJ2-4, with D maybe TRBD2 (6 bases). The receptor comes from a man aged 25-40 years who received the YFV17D yellow fever vaccine. Here the CDR3 DNA reads TGTGCCAGCGGAGGGGTGGCCAAAAACATTCAGTACTTC. It is translated as CASGGVAKNIQYF.